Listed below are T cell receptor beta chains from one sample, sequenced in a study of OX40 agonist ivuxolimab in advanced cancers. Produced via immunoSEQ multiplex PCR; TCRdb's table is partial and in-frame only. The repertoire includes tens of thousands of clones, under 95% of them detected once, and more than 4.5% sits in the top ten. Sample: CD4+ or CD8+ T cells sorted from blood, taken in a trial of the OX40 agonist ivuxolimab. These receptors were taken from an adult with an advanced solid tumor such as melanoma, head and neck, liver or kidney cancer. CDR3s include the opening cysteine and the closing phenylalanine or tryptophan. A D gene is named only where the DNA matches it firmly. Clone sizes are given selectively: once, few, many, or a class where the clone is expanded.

CDR3: CASSESLSLSSYEQYF
DNA: TGCGCCAGCAGTGAGTCTTTGTCACTGAGCTCCTACGAGCAGTACTTC
J: TRBJ2-7
size: -
D: -
V: TRBV10-1

CDR3: CASSETGWASGELFF
DNA: TGTGCCAGCAGCGAGACAGGGTGGGCCTCCGGGGAGCTGTTTTTT
J: TRBJ2-2
size: once
D: TRBD1
V: TRBV9

CDR3: CASSQDTSGQGAYEQYF
DNA: TGCGCCAGCAGCCAAGATACGTCAGGACAGGGGGCCTACGAGCAGTACTTC
J: TRBJ2-7
size: -
D: TRBD1
V: TRBV4-3

CDR3: CASSLVRDFTDTQYF
DNA: TGTGCCAGCAGCTTAGTCCGGGACTTCACAGATACGCAGTATTTT
J: TRBJ2-3
size: -
D: -
V: TRBV7-2

CDR3: CASSIDREGFQPQHF
DNA: TGTGCCAGTAGTATAGATCGGGAAGGGTTTCAGCCCCAGCATTTT
J: TRBJ1-5
size: -
D: -
V: TRBV19

CDR3: CSVSRIGEAEQFF
DNA: TGCAGCGTTTCCAGAATAGGGGAAGCTGAGCAGTTCTTC
J: TRBJ2-1
size: -
D: -
V: TRBV29-1

CDR3: CASSLGLASAYNEQFF
DNA: TGTGCCAGTAGCTTGGGGCTAGCGTCGGCCTACAATGAGCAGTTCTTC
J: TRBJ2-1
size: -
D: -
V: TRBV5-4

CDR3: CASSETGLRYEQYF
DNA: TGTGCCAGCAGTGAAACAGGGTTGCGGTACGAGCAGTACTTC
J: TRBJ2-7
size: -
D: -
V: TRBV28

CDR3: CASSVAGQEGDTSGNTIYF
DNA: TGTGCCAGCAGCGTAGCTGGTCAAGAGGGGGATACGTCTGGAAACACCATATATTTT
J: TRBJ1-3
size: -
D: -
V: TRBV9

CDR3: CASSLPGVNTEAFF
DNA: TGTGCCAGCAGCTTGCCGGGAGTAAACACTGAAGCTTTCTTT
J: TRBJ1-1
size: -
D: -
V: TRBV7-2

CDR3: CASSPSLPEAFF
DNA: TGTGCCAGCAGCCCGTCCCTGCCTGAAGCTTTCTTT
J: TRBJ1-1
size: -
D: -
V: TRBV28

CDR3: CASSDRGLRETQYF
DNA: TGTGCCAGCAGCGACAGGGGGCTGAGGGAGACCCAGTACTTC
J: TRBJ2-5
size: -
D: TRBD1
V: TRBV6-6

CDR3: CASSLGANTEAFF
DNA: TGCGCCAGCAGCTTGGGAGCGAACACTGAAGCTTTCTTT
J: TRBJ1-1
size: -
D: -
V: TRBV5-1

CDR3: CASSESVAEGMKQFF
DNA: TGTGCCAGCAGTGAAAGTGTAGCGGAGGGAATGAAGCAGTTCTTC
J: TRBJ2-1
size: -
D: -
V: TRBV6-1

CDR3: CASSLGLGRAYEQYF
DNA: TGTGCCAGCAGCCTAGGGTTGGGTAGGGCCTACGAGCAGTACTTC
J: TRBJ2-7
size: -
D: -
V: TRBV7-8

CDR3: CASSETYNEQFF
DNA: TGCGCCAGCAGTGAGACATACAATGAGCAGTTCTTC
J: TRBJ2-1
size: -
D: -
V: TRBV10-1

CDR3: CASSFTGLAGGHRETQYF
DNA: TGTGCCAGCAGCTTTACGGGTCTAGCGGGAGGGCATAGGGAGACCCAGTACTTC
J: TRBJ2-5
size: -
D: TRBD2
V: TRBV5-6

CDR3: CSVEDPEEGNIQYF
DNA: TGCAGCGTTGAAGATCCCGAAGAGGGAAACATTCAGTACTTC
J: TRBJ2-4
size: few
D: -
V: TRBV29-1

CDR3: CASSYMDRGGYEQYF
DNA: TGTGCCAGCAGTTACATGGACAGGGGGGGCTACGAGCAGTACTTC
J: TRBJ2-7
size: -
D: TRBD1
V: TRBV6-5

CDR3: CASSYSTTGETQYF
DNA: TGTGCCAGCAGTTACTCGACAACCGGAGAGACCCAGTACTTC
J: TRBJ2-5
size: -
D: -
V: TRBV6-5

CDR3: CASSKKKRGTGSLAKNIQYF
DNA: TGTGCCAGCAGCAAAAAAAAGAGGGGGACTGGGAGTCTAGCCAAAAACATTCAGTACTTC
J: TRBJ2-4
size: -
D: -
V: TRBV21-1

CDR3: CASSFHPTVLEGPYTQYF
DNA: TGTGCCAGCAGTTTCCACCCGACAGTACTGGAGGGTCCTTATACGCAGTATTTT
J: TRBJ2-3
size: -
D: -
V: TRBV28

CDR3: CASSHTPLAGGTDTQYF
DNA: TGCGCCAGCAGCCATACCCCCTTAGCGGGGGGAACAGATACGCAGTATTTT
J: TRBJ2-3
size: -
D: TRBD2
V: TRBV4-1

CDR3: CASKLSSDYYNEQFF
DNA: TGTGCCAGCAAACTTAGCTCGGACTACTACAATGAGCAGTTCTTC
J: TRBJ2-1
size: -
D: -
V: TRBV7-9

CDR3: CASSSVGATNEKLFF
DNA: TGTGCCAGCAGCTCTGTAGGAGCAACTAATGAAAAACTGTTTTTT
J: TRBJ1-4
size: -
D: -
V: TRBV7-9

CDR3: CATSRWGQPQHF
DNA: TGTGCCACCAGCAGGTGGGGTCAGCCCCAGCATTTT
J: TRBJ1-5
size: -
D: -
V: TRBV15

CDR3: CASSQESGGPRNTIYF
DNA: TGCGCCAGCAGCCAAGAATCGGGGGGGCCCAGAAACACCATATATTTT
J: TRBJ1-3
size: -
D: -
V: TRBV4-1

CDR3: CASIYGGTQYF
DNA: TGCGCCAGCATTTACGGTGGTACGCAGTATTTT
J: TRBJ2-3
size: -
D: -
V: TRBV5-1

CDR3: CAISEPQGINTEAFF
DNA: TGTGCCATCAGTGAGCCCCAGGGGATTAACACTGAAGCTTTCTTT
J: TRBJ1-1
size: -
D: -
V: TRBV10-3

CDR3: CASSTGQGWGEKLFF
DNA: TGTGCCAGCAGCACAGGGCAGGGATGGGGAGAAAAACTGTTTTTT
J: TRBJ1-4
size: -
D: -
V: TRBV9

CDR3: CASSLVPGGALNEQFF
DNA: TGTGCCAGCAGCTTAGTACCGGGGGGGGCCTTGAATGAGCAGTTCTTC
J: TRBJ2-1
size: -
D: TRBD2
V: TRBV11-2

CDR3: CASSEIRVGDTQYF
DNA: TGTGCCAGCAGTGAAATTAGGGTCGGAGATACGCAGTATTTT
J: TRBJ2-3
size: once
D: -
V: TRBV2

CDR3: CASSRDGQPQHF
DNA: TGTGCCAGCAGCAGGGATGGTCAGCCCCAGCATTTT
J: TRBJ1-5
size: -
D: -
V: TRBV28

CDR3: CASSLEGTSGSYEQYF
DNA: TGCGCCAGCAGCTTGGAGGGGACTAGCGGCTCCTACGAGCAGTACTTC
J: TRBJ2-7
size: -
D: TRBD2
V: TRBV5-1

CDR3: CASSFGQGMNTEAFF
DNA: TGTGCCAGCAGCTTTGGACAGGGCATGAACACTGAAGCTTTCTTT
J: TRBJ1-1
size: -
D: TRBD1
V: TRBV11-2

CDR3: CASSLSGRVNTIYF
DNA: TGTGCCAGCAGCTTATCGGGGAGAGTAAACACCATATATTTT
J: TRBJ1-3
size: -
D: -
V: TRBV7-9

CDR3: CASSSMEGYTDTQYF
DNA: TGTGCCAGCAGCTCGATGGAGGGTTACACAGATACGCAGTATTTT
J: TRBJ2-3
size: -
D: -
V: TRBV7-6

CDR3: CASRTGGLEKLFF
DNA: TGTGCCAGCAGAACAGGGGGCCTTGAAAAACTGTTTTTT
J: TRBJ1-4
size: -
D: TRBD1
V: TRBV27

CDR3: CASSIALANTEAFF
DNA: TGTGCCAGTAGTATAGCCTTGGCTAACACTGAAGCTTTCTTT
J: TRBJ1-1
size: once
D: -
V: TRBV19

CDR3: CASSQDKGTGEDTQYF
DNA: TGCGCCAGCAGCCAAGACAAAGGGACAGGGGAGGATACGCAGTATTTT
J: TRBJ2-3
size: -
D: TRBD1
V: TRBV4-3

CDR3: CASSQGLAGNEQFF
DNA: TGTGCCAGCAGCCAAGGACTAGCGGGGAATGAGCAGTTCTTC
J: TRBJ2-1
size: -
D: TRBD2
V: TRBV6-5

CDR3: CASSPTGGSYEQYF
DNA: TGTGCCAGCAGCCCCACAGGGGGCTCCTACGAGCAGTACTTC
J: TRBJ2-7
size: -
D: TRBD1
V: TRBV5-4

CDR3: CASSPFFGANTEAFF
DNA: TGTGCCAGTAGTCCTTTTTTCGGGGCTAACACTGAAGCTTTCTTT
J: TRBJ1-1
size: once
D: -
V: TRBV19

CDR3: CASSLGTGSTGELFF
DNA: TGTGCTAGCAGCTTAGGGACAGGAAGTACCGGGGAGCTGTTTTTT
J: TRBJ2-2
size: -
D: TRBD1
V: TRBV7-7